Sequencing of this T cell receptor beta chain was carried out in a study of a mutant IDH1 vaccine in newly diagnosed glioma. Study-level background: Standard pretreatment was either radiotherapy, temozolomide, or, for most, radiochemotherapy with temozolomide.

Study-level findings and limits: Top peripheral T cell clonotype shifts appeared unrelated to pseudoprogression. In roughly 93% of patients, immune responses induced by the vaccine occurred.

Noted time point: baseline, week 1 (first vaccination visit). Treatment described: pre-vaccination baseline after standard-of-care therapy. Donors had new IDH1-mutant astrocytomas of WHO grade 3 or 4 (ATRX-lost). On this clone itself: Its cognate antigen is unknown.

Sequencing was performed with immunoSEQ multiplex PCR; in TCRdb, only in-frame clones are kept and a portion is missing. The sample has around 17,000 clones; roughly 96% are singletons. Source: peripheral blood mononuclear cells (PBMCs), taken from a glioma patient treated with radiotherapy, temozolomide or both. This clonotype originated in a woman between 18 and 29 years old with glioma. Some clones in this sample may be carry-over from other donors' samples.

The CDR3 bases are TGTGCCAGCAGCTTGGCCCAGGCGGGGTTACAAGAGACCCAGTACTTC. Translation gives CASSLAQAGLQETQYF. The chain couples TRBV5-4 to TRBJ2-5; a weak D match, TRBD2 (6 bases). V lost 0 bases and J lost 2, with 14 bases in between. CDR3 length: 16 residues. The germline V gene encodes CDR1 SGHNT and CDR2 YYREEE (reference sequence).